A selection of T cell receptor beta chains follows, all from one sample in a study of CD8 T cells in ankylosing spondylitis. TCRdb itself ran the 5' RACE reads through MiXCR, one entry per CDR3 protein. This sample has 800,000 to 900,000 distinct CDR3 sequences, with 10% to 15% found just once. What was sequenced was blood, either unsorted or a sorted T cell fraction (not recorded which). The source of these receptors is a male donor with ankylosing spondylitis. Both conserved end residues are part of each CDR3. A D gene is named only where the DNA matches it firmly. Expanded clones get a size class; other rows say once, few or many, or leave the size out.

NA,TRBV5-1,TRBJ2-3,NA,CASTPGPGGDTQYF,TGCGCCAGCACCCCGGGGCCAGGAGGAGATACGCAGTATTTT
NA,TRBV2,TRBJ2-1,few,CASSEIGVWAMQFF,TGTGCCAGCAGTGAAATCGGAGTTTGGGCTATGCAGTTCTTC
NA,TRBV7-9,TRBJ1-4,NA,CASSSAGPEKLFF,TGTGCCAGCAGCTCGGCGGGCCCGGAAAAACTGTTTTTT
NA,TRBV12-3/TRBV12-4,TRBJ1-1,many,CASSLRGSVNTEAFF,TGTGCCAGCAGTTTACGGGGATCGGTGAACACTGAAGCTTTCTTT
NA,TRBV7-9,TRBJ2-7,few,CASSTGQGSNEQYF,TGTGCCAGCAGCACGGGGCAGGGTTCGAACGAGCAGTACTTC
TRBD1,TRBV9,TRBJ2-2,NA,CASSRGRGQVDTGELFF,TGTGCCAGCAGCCGAGGCAGGGGGCAGGTAGACACCGGGGAGCTGTTTTTT
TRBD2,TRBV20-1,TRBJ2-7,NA,CSARDRIAGGGEQYF,TGCAGTGCTAGAGATCGTATAGCGGGAGGAGGCGAGCAGTACTTC
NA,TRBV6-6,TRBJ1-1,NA,CASSYEEGEAFF,TGTGCCAGCAGTTATGAGGAGGGTGAAGCTTTCTTT
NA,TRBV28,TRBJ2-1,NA,CASSTLVRANNEQFF,TGTGCCAGCAGTACACTAGTTAGGGCGAACAATGAGCAGTTCTTC
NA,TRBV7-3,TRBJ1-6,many,CASSLVGGNSPLHF,TGTGCCAGCAGCTTGGTTGGTGGGAATTCACCCCTCCACTTT
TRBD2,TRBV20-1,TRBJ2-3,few,CSAAKPAGGFTDTQYF,TGCAGTGCCGCTAAGCCGGCGGGGGGCTTCACAGATACGCAGTATTTT
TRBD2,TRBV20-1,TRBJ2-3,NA,CSAKLAGETDTQYF,TGCAGTGCGAAACTAGCGGGAGAAACAGATACGCAGTATTTT
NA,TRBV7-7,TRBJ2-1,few,CASSLVVGNHNEQFF,TGTGCTAGCAGCTTAGTAGTGGGGAACCACAATGAGCAGTTCTTC
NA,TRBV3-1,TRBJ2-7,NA,CASSQDWAGFEQYF,TGTGCCAGCAGCCAAGATTGGGCGGGGTTCGAGCAGTACTTC
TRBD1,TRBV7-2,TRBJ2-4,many,CASSPGQGSRIQYF,TGTGCCAGCAGCCCGGGACAGGGTTCTCGCATTCAGTACTTC
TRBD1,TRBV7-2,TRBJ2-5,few,CASSSTSGTDKETQYF,TGTGCCAGCAGCTCCACCTCCGGGACAGATAAGGAGACCCAGTACTTC
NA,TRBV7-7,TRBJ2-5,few,CASSLVQDQETQYF,TGTGCTAGCAGCTTAGTGCAGGATCAAGAGACCCAGTACTTC
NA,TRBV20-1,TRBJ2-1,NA,CSASRDTHRNEQFF,TGCAGTGCTAGCCGGGATACCCACCGCAATGAGCAGTTCTTC
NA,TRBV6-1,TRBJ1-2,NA,CASSGRRRLDYGYTF,TGTGCCAGCAGTGGAAGACGGAGACTGGACTATGGCTACACCTTC
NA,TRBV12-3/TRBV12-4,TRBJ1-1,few,CASSLDGGHGTEAFF,TGTGCCAGCAGTTTAGACGGGGGGCATGGCACTGAAGCTTTCTTT
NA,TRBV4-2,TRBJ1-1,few,CASSQERGRNTEAFF,TGTGCCAGCAGCCAAGAGAGGGGCCGGAACACTGAAGCTTTCTTT
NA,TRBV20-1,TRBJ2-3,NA,CSASPPDTQYF,TGCAGTGCTAGTCCCCCAGATACGCAGTATTTT
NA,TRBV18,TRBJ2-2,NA,CASSQLKNTGELFF,TGTGCCAGCTCACAGCTCAAAAACACCGGGGAGCTGTTTTTT
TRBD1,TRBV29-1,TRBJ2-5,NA,CSAQGTGQETQYF,TGCAGCGCGCAGGGGACAGGCCAGGAGACCCAGTACTTC
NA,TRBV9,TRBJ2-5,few,CASSQRVMEETQYF,TGTGCCAGCAGCCAAAGGGTCATGGAAGAGACCCAGTACTTC
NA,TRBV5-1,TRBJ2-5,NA,CASSPGPLRQETQYF,TGCGCCAGCAGCCCGGGGCCCCTGCGGCAAGAGACCCAGTACTTC
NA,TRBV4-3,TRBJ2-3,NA,CASSQVGAGPTDTQYF,TGCGCCAGCAGCCAAGTAGGCGCAGGACCCACAGATACGCAGTATTTT
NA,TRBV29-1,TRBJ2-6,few,CSARGPGANVLTF,TGCAGCGCGCGAGGGCCTGGGGCCAACGTCCTGACTTTC
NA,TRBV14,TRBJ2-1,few,CASSQDGLASYNEQFF,TGTGCCAGCAGCCAAGATGGGCTAGCGAGCTACAATGAGCAGTTCTTC